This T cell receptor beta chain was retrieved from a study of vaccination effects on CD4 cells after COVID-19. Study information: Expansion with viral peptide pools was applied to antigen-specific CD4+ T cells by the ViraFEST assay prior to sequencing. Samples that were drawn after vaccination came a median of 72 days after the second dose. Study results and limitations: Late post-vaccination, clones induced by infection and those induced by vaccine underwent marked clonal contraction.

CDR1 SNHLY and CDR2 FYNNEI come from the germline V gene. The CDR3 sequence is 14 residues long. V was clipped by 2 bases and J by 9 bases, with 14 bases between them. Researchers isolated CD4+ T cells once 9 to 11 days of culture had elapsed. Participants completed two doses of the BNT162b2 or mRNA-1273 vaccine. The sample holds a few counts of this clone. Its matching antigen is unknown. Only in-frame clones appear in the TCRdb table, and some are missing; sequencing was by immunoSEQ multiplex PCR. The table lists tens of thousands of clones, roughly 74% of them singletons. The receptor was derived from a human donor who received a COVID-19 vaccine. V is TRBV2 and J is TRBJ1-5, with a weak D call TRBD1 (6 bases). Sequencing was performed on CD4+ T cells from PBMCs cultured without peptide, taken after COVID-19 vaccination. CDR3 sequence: CASSEQGPPGPQHF. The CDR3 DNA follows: TGTGCCAGCAGTGAACAGGGGCCTCCAGGGCCCCAGCATTTT.